This T cell receptor (beta chain) was sequenced in a study of CD8 T cells in ankylosing spondylitis (dated by TCRdb to the late 2010s). Background for the entire study: The study profiled T cell receptor beta repertoires in healthy donors and ankylosing spondylitis patients to find disease-linked TCR variants. Peripheral blood samples were taken, and synovial fluid was additionally collected from ankylosing spondylitis patients. The whole study cohort included 108 healthy donors and 20 to 25 ankylosing spondylitis patients. What the research found in general, with its limitations: The disease-linked clones had a CD8+ phenotype and were found at relatively low frequencies in peripheral blood. According to the report, matched synovial fluid samples from ankylosing spondylitis patients were significantly enriched for the disease-linked clones. Some of the motif variants had been reported before in the synovial fluid and blood of reactive arthritis patients, a finding that suggests common disease-initiation mechanisms. A TCR beta motif made up of under ten highly homologous amino acid variants appeared to be characteristic of blood from ankylosing spondylitis patients.

Concerning this clonotype itself: Its cognate antigen has yet to be identified. No base qualities exist here, and no much larger clone lies one base off it.

The reads were generated on an Illumina HiSeq 2500. TCR beta libraries were prepared by quantitative 5'-RACE with molecular barcodes. The original methods were these. A new computational method, built on a probabilistic model of VDJ rearrangement, was used to identify disease-linked TCR variants. TCRdb applied fastp at Q25 and MiXCR to the public reads, then kept only in-frame beta chains. All rows with the same CDR3 protein become a single entry with the most common DNA and genes. The V and J calls and clone size come from TCRdb's table, not from the authors' own analysis. The table for this sample lists about 250,000 distinct CDR3 sequences; more than 20% of them were counted only once. The ten largest clones add up to roughly 0.67% of the sample. Counted from cysteine to phenylalanine, this CDR3 has 11 amino acids. Of the read, only the CDR3 DNA is kept; its 33 bases are in frame from base 1. V is clipped by 6 bases and J by 2 bases, and the sequence between their germline boundaries is 4 bases long. For CDR1 and CDR2, the germline V gene lists MNHEY and SVGAGI.

Rearrangement joined TRBV6-5 to TRBJ1-1, with no D gene named confidently. The sequence came from a male donor with ankylosing spondylitis or in good health (not recorded which). Sample: blood, either unsorted or a sorted T cell fraction (not recorded which). The CDR3: CASRRNTEAFF. The DNA sequence reads TGTGCCAGCAGACGCAACACTGAAGCTTTCTTT.